This T cell receptor beta chain was sequenced during a study of T cell responses to AZD1222 COVID-19 vaccine. Findings and limits, study-wide: CD4 TCRs covered the whole spike, strongest at regions 160-218 and 743-854. Spike-specific TCR depth and breadth grew after two AZD1222 doses. Seropositivity was recorded at baseline in only a handful of AZD1222 recipients.

Doses given second, at about 4 or about 12 weeks, were pooled. This clone was seen just once. Its antigen is not identified. Germline V gives CDR1 SGDLS, CDR2 YYNGEE. The V gene lost 4 bases and the J gene lost 0 bases, with 13 bases spanning the gap. The length of the CDR3 is 15 residues. The method was immunoSEQ multiplex PCR; TCRdb's version includes in-frame clones alone and lacks a portion of them. This sample carries around 180,000 clones, 85% to 90% of them seen once, and the ten largest clones take 20% to 30%. The sample here was peripheral blood, taken 28 days after the second AZD1222 dose. This TCR derives from an adult who received the AZD1222 COVID-19 vaccine. V and J are TRBV9 and TRBJ2-5; tentatively, D is TRBD2 (6 bases). This CDR3 is CASSFLAGYQETQYF. The CDR3 DNA reads as TGTGCCAGCAGCTTCCTGGCGGGGTACCAAGAGACCCAGTACTTC. Complete variable domain (other parts from reference TRBV9 and TRBJ2-5): DSGVTQTPKHLITATGQRVTLRCSPRSGDLSVYWYQQSLDQGLQFLIQYYNGEERAKGNILERFSAQQFPDLHSELNLSSLELGDSALYFCASSFLAGYQETQYFGPGTRLLVL.